One and the same sample provided the 4 T cell receptor beta chains below, sequenced in a study of neurological immune-mediated disorders. Each CDR3 protein is one row after TCRdb ran MiXCR on the 5' RACE reads. The table lists 50,000 or so distinct CDR3 sequences, under 15% of them singletons. Regarding time point: longitudinal time-point 2. Source material: PBMCs. The source of these receptors is a male donor with HTLV-1-associated myelopathy (HAM/TSP).

The chain recombines TRBV6-5 with TRBJ2-7, with TRBD1 as a possible D gene (6 bases). Trimming shortened V by 2 bases and J by 6 bases, and 14 bases separated the two germline ends. The CDR3 is 14 amino acids. Germline V gene lookup returns CDR1 MNHEY and CDR2 SVGAGI. The CDR3 is CASSYSQGNFEQYF. Here the CDR3 DNA reads TGTGCCAGCAGTTACAGCCAGGGGAACTTCGAGCAGTACTTC.

The rearrangement joins TRBV20-1 to TRBJ1-4, with a weak D call TRBD1 (6 bases). The length of the CDR3 is 14 residues. V shed 5 bases and J shed 3 bases, with 13 bases lying between them. CDR1 and CDR2 (germline): DFQATT, SNEGSKA (reference sequence). CDR3 nucleotides: TGCAGTGCTCCCTCACAGGGCTCTAATGAAAAACTGTTTTTT. Encoded protein: CSAPSQGSNEKLFF.

This clonotype was picked up many times. This chain uses TRBV7-2 with TRBJ2-7; 7 nucleotides line up with TRBD1. V was pared by 5 bases and J by 2 bases, with 3 bases of the junction left unmatched. Germline-derived CDR1 and CDR2 are SGHTA and FQGNSA. The CDR3 contains 13 residues. For the CDR3, the DNA is TGTGCCAGCAGCCGGGACAGACCCTACGAGCAGTACTTC. Its protein product is CASSRDRPYEQYF.

In this sample, this clonotype turned up many times. The chain recombines TRBV9 with TRBJ2-2, with 10 bases that match TRBD2. Looked up from germline, CDR1 is SGDLS and CDR2 is YYNGEE. Unmatched junction bases numbered 6, after V lost 3 bases and J lost 4 bases. CDR3 length: 16 residues. The CDR3 DNA reads TGTGCCAGCAGCGCCTCTAGCGGGGGCCGCACCGGGGAGCTGTTTTTT. This codes for CASSASSGGRTGELFF.